The subject of this entry is one T cell receptor (beta chain). The entry originates in a study of blood T cell repertoires in COVID-19. The ends lost 2 bases at V and 0 bases at J; junction bases unmatched: 12. This CDR3 has 19 amino acids. CDR1 and CDR2 from the germline V gene are SEHNR and FQNEAQ (reference sequence). The protocol was immunoSEQ multiplex PCR, while the TCRdb copy is restricted to in-frame clones and leaves out a portion. The sample gives 100,000 to 150,000 clones, around 81% of which show up once; 3.8% is in the top ten. The source material was peripheral blood. The chain couples TRBV7-9 to TRBJ2-1, with 8 bases fitting TRBD1. The clonotype was recovered from a woman in her fifties or sixties with acute or convalescent COVID-19. The CDR3 loop is CASSLTGTGLPLSYNEQFF. The CDR3 DNA reads as TGTGCCAGCAGCTTAACCGGGACAGGCCTCCCCCTCTCCTACAATGAGCAGTTCTTC. The full variable domain, with the rest looked up from reference TRBV7-9 and TRBJ2-1, is DTGVSQNPRHKITKRGQNVTFRCDPISEHNRLYWYRQTLGQGPEFLTYFQNEAQLEKSRLLSDRFSAERPKGSFSTLEIQRTEQGDSAMYLCASSLTGTGLPLSYNEQFFGPGTRLTVL.